Below are 4 T cell receptor beta chains sequenced from a single sample in a study of early T cells in non-severe SARS-CoV-2 infection. MiXCR, applied by TCRdb to the 5' RACE reads, yields one record per CDR3 protein. The table lists 80,000 or so distinct CDR3 sequences, 10% to 15% of them singletons. Sequenced: whole blood. The receptor source for this set is an adult who was a healthcare worker with PCR-confirmed SARS-CoV-2 infection or an uninfected control (not recorded which).

J is TRBJ1-6 and V is TRBV11-2; D uncertain. Germline-derived CDR1 and CDR2 are SGHAT and FQNNGV. V lost 4 bases and J 7 bases, leaving 8 bases between the germline ends. The CDR3 extends over 13 amino acids. The CDR3 coding sequence is TGTGCCAGCAGCTCGAGGAGGAATTCACCCCTCCACTTT. This translates into CASSSRRNSPLHF.

The chain combines TRBV10-2 with TRBJ1-1, with D uncertain. The CDR3 runs to 15 residues. The V gene's germline CDR1 is WSHSY and CDR2 SAAADI. V was trimmed by 6 bases and J by 1 base, leaving 15 bases between them. CDR3 bases: TGCGCCAGCAGCGCTCGAGGACGGCCGAACACTGAAGCTTTCTTT. This codes for CASSARGRPNTEAFF.

This clonotype was seen a handful of times. The rearrangement links TRBV9 to TRBJ2-1; 7 positions agree with TRBD2. The CDR3 is made up of 15 amino acids. V gave up 4 bases and J gave up 4 bases; unmatched junction bases: 8. Germline assignment: CDR1 SGDLS and CDR2 YYNGEE. The CDR3 here is CASSTGTTSYNEQFF. In nucleotides, the CDR3 is TGTGCCAGCAGCACCGGGACTACCTCTTACAATGAGCAGTTCTTC.

The rearrangement uses TRBV7-3 and TRBJ2-3, with D possibly called TRBD1 or TRBD2 (5 bases each). In germline, CDR1 is SGHTA, CDR2 FQGTGA. The V and J ends lost 4 bases and 1 base respectively, with 12 bases between them. This CDR3 spans 15 amino acids. The CDR3: CASSSWGSRTDTQYF. Written as DNA, the CDR3 is TGTGCCAGCAGCTCATGGGGGAGCCGCACAGATACGCAGTATTTT.